The entry that follows covers one T cell receptor (beta chain) sequence. Its target antigen remains unknown. It has no much larger one-base neighbor in the sample; base qualities were not kept. The data belong to a study of shared clonotypes between healthy human individuals (dated by TCRdb to the early 2020s). For the study in its entirety: A couple of women and a few men aged 18 to 49 years were included in the cohort. For each donor, CD4 naive and CD4 memory were each run on three plates, CD8 naive on two plates, and CD8 memory on one plate. To estimate repertoire size and how much clonotypes are shared between individuals, the study performed deep sequencing of blood TCR repertoires from 4 to 6 healthy adults. Libraries were prepared and TCR repertoires were sequenced by different laboratories using diverse techniques, in order to increase sequencing depth and limit assay-specific biases. Between about 0.8 and 9 billion PBMCs per donor were obtained by leukapheresis. The paper as a whole reports these results and caveats: Even with the large sequencing depth, rarefaction of the sorted-subset datasets indicated that sequencing was incomplete. Sharing across a handful of donors was observed for roughly 5.4% of naive CD4, under 4% of naive CD8, 2.3% of memory CD4, and around 0.42% of memory CD8 clonotypes. Higher generation probabilities were observed for clonotypes shared by all four sorted-subset donors than for non-shared clonotypes. Larger estimated clonotype richness was generally found for naive subsets than for memory subsets. The small number of donors limited the genetic and exposure-history diversity represented. Sampling was restricted to blood, and TCR repertoires in tissues likely differ from the TCR repertoires found in blood. Pairwise subsampling led to the expectation that sequencing depth would affect the degree of clonotype sharing among donors.

Healthy HIV-negative adults with no recently reported acute infections or vaccinations were included as donors. Every donor was a Caucasian adult residing in Nashville, Tennessee, USA. Magnetic negative selection was used to enrich CD4+ T cells, after which naive cells were positively selected on CD45RA and the negative fraction became the memory subset. After blood collection by leukapheresis, PBMCs were isolated using Ficoll-Histopaque density gradient centrifugation and then cryopreserved in the vapor phase of liquid nitrogen. Purity and quantity of every magnetically sorted T cell population were checked by analytical flow cytometry. Each sorted fraction had its genomic DNA isolated and then quantified by UV absorbance on a Nanodrop 2000c. TCR CDR3 regions were amplified from genomic DNA by multiplex PCR using the deep immunoSEQ assay. For each cell subset, the extracted genomic DNA was distributed evenly across all wells of several immunoSEQ 96-well plates, and each plate served as one replicate. For sorted subsets, each replicate PCR was loaded with roughly 200 ng genomic DNA, equivalent to 30,000 or so T cell genomes. Purified libraries were measured with a Qubit 3.0 fluorometer, size-checked on a Bioanalyzer 2100, and measured again with the KAPA Library Quantification kit. Every immunoSEQ 96-well plate was sequenced on a separate single-read 150-cycle Illumina NextSeq 550 flow cell. The study's processing was this. Because the immunoSEQ output included only junctional sequences and no quality scores, the filtering could not be the same as the filtering used for full-length reads. To assign V/J genes and CDR3, sequences were annotated against IMGT germline references using PyIR, a Python wrapper for IgBLAST v1.9. Any read was removed if the V/J assignment was weak (E-value above 1e-6), the CDR3 was missing, or the read contained stop codons, out-of-frame junctions, or ambiguous translated residues. V3J clonotypes were defined as sequences sharing an identical inferred V gene, J gene, and CDR3 amino acid sequence. To compute the percentage overlap between repertoires, the number of shared unique clonotypes was divided by the size of the smaller repertoire. RTK rarefaction, the Chao1 estimator, and Recon v2.1 estimates of unobserved clonotypes were used to assess repertoire richness. OLGA was used to compute generation probabilities for all TCRbeta clonotypes that the gDNA method yielded from a handful of donors. In its TCRdb copy, this immuneACCESS table keeps in-frame sequences only and misses some clones. Where compared with another copy, unresolved V genes explain less than half of these, and the others have no known cause. V, J and clone size are those of that table, while D and trimming were read from the DNA. The sample contains more than 2,000,000 clones, around nine tenths of them found a single time. About 0.13% of the sample comes from the top ten.

The junction carries 20 bases between V and J, which are trimmed by 6 bases and 6 bases respectively. The CDR3, cysteine through phenylalanine, is 16 amino acids long. Only CDR3 DNA is held: 48 bases, read in frame from base 1. As encoded in the germline V gene (reference sequence), CDR1 is LNHDA while CDR2 is SQIVND. The chain is encoded by TRBV19 joined to TRBJ2-2; the D gene assignment is perhaps TRBD1 or TRBD2, with each matching 5 bases. The sequencing sample was made of naive CD4+ T cells sorted from blood. Interpreted using the paper, the cell subset or site label stands for: CD45RA+ positively selected. The sequence was obtained from a man aged 18 to 29 in good health. Here is the DNA: TGTGCCAGTAGCAAACAGCGTGGGGGTTACCCCGGGGAGCTGTTTTTT. It specifies CASSKQRGGYPGELFF.